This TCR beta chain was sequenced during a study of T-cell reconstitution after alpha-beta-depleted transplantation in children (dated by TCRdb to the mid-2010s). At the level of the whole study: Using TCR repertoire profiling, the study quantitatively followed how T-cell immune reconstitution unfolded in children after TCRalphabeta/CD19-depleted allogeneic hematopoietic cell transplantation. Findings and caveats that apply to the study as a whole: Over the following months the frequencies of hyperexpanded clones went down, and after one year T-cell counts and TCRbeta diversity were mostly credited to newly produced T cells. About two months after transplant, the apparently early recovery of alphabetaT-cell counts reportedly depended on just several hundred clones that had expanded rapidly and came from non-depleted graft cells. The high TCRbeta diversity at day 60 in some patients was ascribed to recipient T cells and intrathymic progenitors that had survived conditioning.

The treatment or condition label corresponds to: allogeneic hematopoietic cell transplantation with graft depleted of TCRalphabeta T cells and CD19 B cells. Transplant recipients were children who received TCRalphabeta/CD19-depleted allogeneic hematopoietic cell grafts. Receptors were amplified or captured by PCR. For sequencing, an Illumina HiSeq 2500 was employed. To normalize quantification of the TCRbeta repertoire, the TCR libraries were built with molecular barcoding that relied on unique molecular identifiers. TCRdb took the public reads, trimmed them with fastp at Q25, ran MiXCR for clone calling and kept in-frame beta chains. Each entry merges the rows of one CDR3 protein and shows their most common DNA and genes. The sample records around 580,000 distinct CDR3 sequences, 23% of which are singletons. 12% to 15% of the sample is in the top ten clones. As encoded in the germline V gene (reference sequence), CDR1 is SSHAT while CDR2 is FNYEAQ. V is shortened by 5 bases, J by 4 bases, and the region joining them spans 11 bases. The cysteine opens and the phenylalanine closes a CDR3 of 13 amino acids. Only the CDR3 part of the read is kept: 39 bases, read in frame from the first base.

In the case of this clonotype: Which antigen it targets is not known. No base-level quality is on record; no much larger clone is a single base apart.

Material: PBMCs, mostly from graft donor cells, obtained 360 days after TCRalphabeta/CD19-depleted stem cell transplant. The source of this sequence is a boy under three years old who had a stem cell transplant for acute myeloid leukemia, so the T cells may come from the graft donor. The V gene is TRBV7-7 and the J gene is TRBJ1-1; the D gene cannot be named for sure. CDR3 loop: CASSPWVGTEAFF. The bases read TGTGCCAGCAGCCCCTGGGTGGGCACTGAAGCTTTCTTT.